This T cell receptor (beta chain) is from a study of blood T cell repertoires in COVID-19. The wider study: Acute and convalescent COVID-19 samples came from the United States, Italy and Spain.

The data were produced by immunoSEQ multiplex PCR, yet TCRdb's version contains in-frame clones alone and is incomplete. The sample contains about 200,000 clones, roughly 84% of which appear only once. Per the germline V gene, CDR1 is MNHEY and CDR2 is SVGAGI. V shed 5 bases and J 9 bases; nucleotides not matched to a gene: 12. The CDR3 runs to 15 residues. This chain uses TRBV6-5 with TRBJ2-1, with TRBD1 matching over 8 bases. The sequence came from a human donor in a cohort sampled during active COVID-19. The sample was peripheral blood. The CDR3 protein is CASSLIRGLLSEQFF. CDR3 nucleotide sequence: TGTGCCAGCAGTCTGATCAGGGGGCTTTTAAGTGAGCAGTTCTTC.